This T cell receptor beta chain was identified during a study of T-cell memory formation after mild COVID-19. Overall study: Largely, the TCR clusters proved donor specific. Broader study findings: Contracting clones localized mainly to CM and EM when CD4+ and mainly to EMRA when CD8+.

This clonotype appeared a few times. Its specificity is not known. TCRdb re-called the 5' RACE reads with MiXCR, one entry per CDR3 protein. Of roughly 600,000 distinct CDR3 sequences listed, about a sixth were seen once; the top ten hold around 11%. The CDR3 has 16 amino acids. V lost 1 base and J lost 1, with 13 bases in between. CDR1 MNHNS and CDR2 SASEGT come from the germline V gene. The clonotype originates from an adult woman who had mild COVID-19 (a few samples of this study predate the infection). Cell type and time point are not known. The sequencing input was PBMCs or a T cell subset sorted from them (not recorded which). The J gene is TRBJ1-1, the V gene TRBV6-1, with a tentative D call TRBD1 (6 bases). This CDR3 is CASSEESGGANTEAFF. Here the CDR3 DNA reads TGTGCCAGCAGTGAAGAATCCGGGGGCGCGAACACTGAAGCTTTCTTT.